These T cell receptor beta chains were read from a single sample in a study of cytomegalovirus exposure and HLA in healthy donors. The method was immunoSEQ multiplex PCR; TCRdb's version includes in-frame clones alone and lacks a portion of them. The data contain about 240,000 clones, 80% to 90% of them seen just once; the ten biggest clones take up 2% to 3%. Sequenced sample: PBMCs. All receptors come from a man in his late teens or twenties in good health and CMV-seronegative. Each CDR3 is given with its conserved first and last residue. A D gene is named only where the DNA matches it firmly. Only part of the rows carry a size: once, few, many, or a class if the clone is expanded.

V gene	clone size	D gene	J gene	CDR3 protein	CDR3 DNA
TRBV7-3	NA	NA	TRBJ2-3	CASSSGLHTDTQYF	TGTGCCAGCAGCTCGGGACTGCACACAGATACGCAGTATTTT
TRBV5-6	NA	NA	TRBJ1-2	CASSLQRVYGYTF	TGTGCCAGCAGCTTACAGAGGGTGTACGGCTACACCTTC
TRBV2	once	TRBD2	TRBJ2-1	CASTRSGRYEQFF	TGTGCCAGCACCAGAAGCGGGAGATATGAGCAGTTCTTC
TRBV7-2	NA	TRBD1	TRBJ2-3	CASSLVLGQGNTDTQYF	TGTGCCAGCAGCTTAGTGTTGGGACAGGGTAACACAGATACGCAGTATTTT
TRBV15	NA	NA	TRBJ1-2	CATGLGRGYGYTF	TGTGCCACCGGACTGGGGAGGGGCTATGGCTACACCTTC
TRBV30	NA	TRBD1	TRBJ1-2	CAWETGGDGYTF	TGTGCCTGGGAAACAGGGGGCGATGGCTACACCTTC
TRBV7-9	NA	TRBD2	TRBJ2-3	CASSSGLVQGDTQYF	TGTGCCAGCAGCTCGGGACTAGTTCAGGGAGATACGCAGTATTTT
TRBV27	NA	TRBD1	TRBJ2-6	CATRTGSGANVLTF	TGTGCCACCCGGACAGGCTCTGGGGCCAACGTCCTGACTTTC
TRBV27	NA	TRBD2	TRBJ2-3	CASRTQLAITDTQYF	TGTGCCAGCAGGACCCAACTAGCGATCACAGATACGCAGTATTTT
TRBV10-1	NA	TRBD1	TRBJ2-7	CASSDRGNYEQYF	TGCGCCAGCTCCGACAGGGGAAACTACGAGCAGTACTTC
TRBV28	NA	NA	TRBJ2-3	CASLGVGRTDTQYF	TGTGCCTCCCTCGGGGTCGGGCGCACAGATACGCAGTATTTT
TRBV7-2	NA	TRBD1	TRBJ2-7	CASSPTDRLSQQYF	TGTGCCAGCAGCCCTACGGACAGGCTGTCCCAGCAGTACTTC
TRBV5-1	NA	TRBD1	TRBJ2-1	CASSSLLTGGRHEQFF	TGCGCCAGCAGCTCACTACTTACAGGGGGTCGCCATGAGCAGTTCTTC
TRBV19	once	NA	TRBJ2-7	CASKVNAQVYEQYF	TGTGCCAGTAAGGTTAATGCACAGGTTTACGAGCAGTACTTC
TRBV5-8	NA	TRBD2	TRBJ2-1	CASSLLSGSYGEQFF	TGTGCCAGCAGCTTGCTTAGCGGGAGTTATGGTGAGCAGTTCTTC
TRBV11-2	NA	NA	TRBJ1-6	CASSLGNSGITSPLHF	TGTGCCAGCAGCTTAGGAAATTCGGGTATAACTTCACCCCTCCACTTT
TRBV28	NA	NA	TRBJ1-5	CASRPDSFRMGNQPQHF	TGTGCCAGCAGACCCGACAGTTTCCGTATGGGGAATCAGCCCCAGCATTTT
TRBV7-9	few	TRBD1	TRBJ1-3	CASGSGQGVWVTIYF	TGTGCCAGCGGTTCGGGACAGGGGGTTTGGGTCACCATATATTTT